This passage covers 17 T cell receptor beta chains from one sample sequenced in a study of T cell responses to AZD1222 COVID-19 vaccine. Some clones are missing from TCRdb's copy, which holds only in-frame ones; the method was immunoSEQ multiplex PCR. The table includes 110,000 to 150,000 clones, 90% to 95% detected once. The sample here was peripheral blood, taken on day 0 of MenACWY control vaccination. These receptors came from an adult in good health.

The chain recombines TRBV3-1 (or the pseudogene TRBV3-2) with TRBJ2-7; D is unresolved. With 1 base removed from V and 5 bases from J, the gap between germline ends came to 3 bases. The CDR3 is 11 residues long. Germline CDR1 reads LGHDT; CDR2 reads YNNKEL (reference sequence). This CDR3 reads CASSQGDEQYF. DNA of the CDR3: TGTGCCAGCAGCCAAGGCGACGAGCAGTACTTC.

On this clone: Possible read error: a much larger clone is one base away. The genes are TRBV2 and TRBJ2-2; unclear D gene. CDR3 size: 12 residues. V was clipped by 3 bases and J by 3 bases, with 2 bases between them. Germline assignment: CDR1 SNHLY and CDR2 FYNNEI. CDR3 sequence: CASSDDTGELFF. The CDR3 DNA is TGTGCCAGCAGTGATGACACCGGGGAGCTGTTTTTT.

The J gene is TRBJ2-7, the V gene TRBV30; D is unclear. The CDR3 contains 15 residues. Germline V gene lookup returns CDR1 GTSNPN and CDR2 SVGIG (reference sequence). V was shortened by 1 base and J by 3 bases, with 16 bases between the two germline ends. The CDR3 reads CAWSAGRQVFYEQYF. The DNA for the CDR3 is TGTGCCTGGAGTGCCGGTCGGCAGGTTTTCTACGAGCAGTACTTC.

The gene calls are TRBV12-3 or TRBV12-4 and TRBJ1-1, with 7 bases fitting TRBD1. The V and J ends lost 5 bases and 5 bases, in that order; junction bases with no gene match: 5. The CDR3 extends over 13 amino acids. CDR3 sequence (DNA): TGTGCCAGCAGTCATACAGGGGAGACTGAAGCTTTCTTT. Its translation is CASSHTGETEAFF.

V usage is TRBV28 and J usage is TRBJ1-1; TRBD1 agrees at 8 bases. Germline assignment: CDR1 MDHEN and CDR2 SYDVKM. The CDR3 totals 13 residues. The V and J ends lost 6 bases and 1 base, in that order; junction bases with no gene match: 1. CDR3 region: CASRGQANTEAFF. DNA of the CDR3: TGTGCCAGCAGGGGACAGGCGAACACTGAAGCTTTCTTT.

The rearrangement links TRBV5-5 to TRBJ1-3; 10 nucleotides match TRBD1. CDR1 and CDR2 (germline): SGHKS, YYEKEE (reference sequence). The V and J ends lost 3 bases and 7 bases, in that order; junction bases with no gene match: 7. This CDR3 has 15 amino acids. The CDR3 protein is CASSYDRGLLNTIYF. As DNA, the CDR3 is TGTGCCAGCAGCTATGACAGGGGGCTTTTGAACACCATATATTTT.

The chain couples TRBV28 to TRBJ2-3; unclear D gene. The CDR3 totals 15 residues. V gave up 7 bases and J gave up 6 bases, with 20 bases separating them. Germline V CDR1 and CDR2: MDHEN, SYDVKM. CDR3 residues: CASTNSAQIADTQYF. Written as DNA, the CDR3 is TGTGCCAGCACCAACTCAGCCCAAATTGCGGATACGCAGTATTTT.

V and J are TRBV4-3 and TRBJ1-4; D is unresolved. This CDR3 has 14 amino acids. Germline CDR1 and CDR2: LGHNA and YSLEER. V lost 0 bases to trimming and J lost 8 bases, with 10 bases between them. The CDR3 DNA reads as TGCGCCAGCAGCCAAGAGGGGAAGAAGGAAAAACTGTTTTTT. Encoded protein: CASSQEGKKEKLFF.

The chain recombines TRBV28 with TRBJ1-1; D remains ambiguous. This CDR3 spans 12 amino acids. Trimming took 3 bases from V and 6 from J, leaving 8 bases between them. Germline V CDR1 and CDR2: MDHEN, SYDVKM. The CDR3 reads CASSFLTAEAFF. The CDR3 coding sequence is TGTGCCAGCAGTTTTCTAACCGCTGAAGCTTTCTTT.

V gene TRBV3-1 (or the pseudogene TRBV3-2) combines with J gene TRBJ1-4; D ambiguous. Germline V CDR1 and CDR2: LGHDT, YNNKEL (reference sequence). The CDR3 runs 15 residues. V shed 0 bases and J shed 3 bases, with 8 bases lying between them. The CDR3 DNA reads TGTGCCAGCAGCCAAGATACGGTCCCTAATGAAAAACTGTTTTTT. This gives the protein CASSQDTVPNEKLFF.

The chain carries TRBV28 and TRBJ2-7; D possibly corresponds to TRBD1 (6 bases). From germline, CDR1 is MDHEN and CDR2 SYDVKM. The CDR3 extends over 14 amino acids. V was trimmed by 3 bases and J by 1 base, leaving 10 bases between them. In nucleotides, the CDR3 is TGTGCCAGCAGTTTTGACAGGACTTCCTACGAGCAGTACTTC. Encoded protein: CASSFDRTSYEQYF.

This chain joins TRBV6-5 and TRBJ2-3; 8 nucleotides agree with TRBD2. Germline V lookup: CDR1 MNHEY, CDR2 SVGAGI. This CDR3 contains 13 residues. Losses at the gene ends were 5 bases for V and 9 bases for J; bases not matched to a gene: 7. CDR3 in amino acids: CASSLAGGGTQYF. CDR3 coding DNA: TGTGCCAGCAGTCTAGCGGGTGGGGGGACGCAGTATTTT.

J is TRBJ2-3 and V is TRBV20-1, with D uncertain. The CDR3 contains 13 residues. Per the germline V gene, CDR1 is DFQATT and CDR2 is SNEGSKA (reference sequence). Between the trimmed V and J ends, which lost 3 bases and 5 bases, there was a span of 12 bases. In DNA, the CDR3 is TGCAGTGCTAGTCTCCCTTCGGGAGATACGCAGTATTTT. As protein: CSASLPSGDTQYF.

CDR3: CARTPYYNEQFF. For the CDR3, the DNA is TGTGCCAGGACTCCCTACTACAATGAGCAGTTCTTC. The chain links TRBV6-5 to TRBJ2-1, with no clear D. CDR1 MNHEY and CDR2 SVGAGI come from the germline V gene. The CDR3 consists of 12 residues. V dropped 9 bases and J dropped 3 bases, with 9 bases sitting between them.

This sequence joins TRBV11-2 and TRBJ2-3; 7 bases match TRBD2. The CDR3 runs 15 residues. Germline V gene sequence: CDR1 SGHAT, CDR2 FQNNGV. J gave up 4 bases and V 1 base, and 5 bases lay outside the gene matches. CDR3 nucleotides: TGTGCCAGCAGCTTAGTCGGACTAGTAGCAGATACGCAGTATTTT. It yields the protein CASSLVGLVADTQYF.

The chain couples TRBV5-1 to TRBJ2-2; D perhaps matches TRBD2 (5 bases). The germline V gene has CDR1 SGHRS and CDR2 YFSETQ. V was cut by 4 bases and J by 4 bases, with 11 bases left in between. CDR3 size: 14 residues. CDR3 bases: TGCGCCAGCAGCAGGGAGATGGGCACCGGGGAGCTGTTTTTT. Its translation: CASSREMGTGELFF.

V gene TRBV7-9 combines with J gene TRBJ1-2; no clear D gene. Germline V gives CDR1 SEHNR, CDR2 FQNEAQ (reference sequence). Between the trimmed V and J ends, which lost 5 bases and 3 bases, there was a span of 7 bases. This CDR3 is 12 amino acids long. CDR3 nucleotides: TGTGCCAGCAGCAACCGGGACTATGGCTACACCTTC. Amino acid sequence: CASSNRDYGYTF. Using reference TRBV7-9 and TRBJ1-2 for the parts outside the CDR3, the full variable domain is DTGVSQNPRHKITKRGQNVTFRCDPISEHNRLYWYRQTLGQGPEFLTYFQNEAQLEKSRLLSDRFSAERPKGSFSTLEIQRTEQGDSAMYLCASSNRDYGYTFGSGTRLTVV.